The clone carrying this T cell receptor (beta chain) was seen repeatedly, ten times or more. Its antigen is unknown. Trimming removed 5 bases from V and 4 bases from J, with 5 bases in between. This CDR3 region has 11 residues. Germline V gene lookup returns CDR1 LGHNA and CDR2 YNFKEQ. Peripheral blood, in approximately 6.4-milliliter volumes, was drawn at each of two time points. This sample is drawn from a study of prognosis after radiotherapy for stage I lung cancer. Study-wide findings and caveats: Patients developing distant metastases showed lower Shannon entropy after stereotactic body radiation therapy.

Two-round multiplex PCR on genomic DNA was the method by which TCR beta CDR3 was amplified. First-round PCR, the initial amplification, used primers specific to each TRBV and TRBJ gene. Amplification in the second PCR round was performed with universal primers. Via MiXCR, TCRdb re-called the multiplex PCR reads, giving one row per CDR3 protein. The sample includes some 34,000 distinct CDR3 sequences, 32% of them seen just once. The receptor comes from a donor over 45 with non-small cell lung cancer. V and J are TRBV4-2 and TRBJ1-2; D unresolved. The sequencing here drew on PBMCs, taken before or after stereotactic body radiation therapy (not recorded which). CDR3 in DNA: TGTGCCAGCAGCTGGGCCTATGGCTACACCTTC. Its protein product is CASSWAYGYTF.